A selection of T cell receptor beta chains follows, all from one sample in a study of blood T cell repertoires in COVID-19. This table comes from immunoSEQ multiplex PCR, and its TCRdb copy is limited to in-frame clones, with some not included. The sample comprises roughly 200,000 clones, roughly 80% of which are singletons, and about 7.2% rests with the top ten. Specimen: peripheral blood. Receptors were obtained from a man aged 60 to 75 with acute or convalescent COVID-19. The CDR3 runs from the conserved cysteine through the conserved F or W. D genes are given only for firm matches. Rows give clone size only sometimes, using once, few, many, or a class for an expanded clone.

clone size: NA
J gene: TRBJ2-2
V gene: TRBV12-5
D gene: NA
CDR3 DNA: TGTGCTAGTGGTTTGGTTTACAGGGATTCGACCGGGGAGCTGTTTTTT
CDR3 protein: CASGLVYRDSTGELFF

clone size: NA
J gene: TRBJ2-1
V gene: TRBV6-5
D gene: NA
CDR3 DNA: TGTGCCAGCAGTCCTAGGACTAACGCTAATGAGCAGTTCTTC
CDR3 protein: CASSPRTNANEQFF

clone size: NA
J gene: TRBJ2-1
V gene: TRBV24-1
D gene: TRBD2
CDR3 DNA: TGTGCCACCAGCCCTACTAGCGGGAGTGGCAATGAGCAGTTCTTC
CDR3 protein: CATSPTSGSGNEQFF

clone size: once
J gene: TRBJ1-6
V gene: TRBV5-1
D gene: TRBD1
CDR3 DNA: TGCGCCAGCGGACGACAGGGAATGGATTCACCCCTCCACTTT
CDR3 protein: CASGRQGMDSPLHF

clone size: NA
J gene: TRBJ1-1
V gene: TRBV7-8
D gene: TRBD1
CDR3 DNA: TGTGCCAGCAGCTCCCAAGACAGGGCCTCGGCTTGGGGCACTGAAGCTTTCTTT
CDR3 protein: CASSSQDRASAWGTEAFF

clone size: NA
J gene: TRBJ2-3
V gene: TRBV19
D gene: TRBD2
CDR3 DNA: TGTGCCAGTAGTATCGGCGGGAGAAAGACAGATACGCAGTATTTT
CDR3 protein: CASSIGGRKTDTQYF

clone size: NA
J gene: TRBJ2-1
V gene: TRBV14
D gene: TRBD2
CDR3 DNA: TGTGCCAGCAGCCAAGATCTATGGACTAGCGGGAGGGCCGGGAATGAGCAGTTCTTC
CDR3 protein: CASSQDLWTSGRAGNEQFF

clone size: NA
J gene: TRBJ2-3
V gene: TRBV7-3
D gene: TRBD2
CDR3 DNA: TGTGCCAGCAGCCCGGGACTAAGCACAGATACGCAGTATTTT
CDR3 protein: CASSPGLSTDTQYF

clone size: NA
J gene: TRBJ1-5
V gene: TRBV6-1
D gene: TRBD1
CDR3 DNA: TGTGCCAGCAGTGAGACAGGGGACAATCAGCCCCAGCATTTT
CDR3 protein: CASSETGDNQPQHF

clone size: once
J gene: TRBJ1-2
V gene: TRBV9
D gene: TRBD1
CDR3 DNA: TGTGCCAGCAGCCGAAACAGGGGGCAGAGTTATGGCTACACCTTC
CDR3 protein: CASSRNRGQSYGYTF

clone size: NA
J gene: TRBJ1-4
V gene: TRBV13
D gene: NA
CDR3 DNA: TGTGCCAGCAGCTTTGGTGGACAACGACTTGAAAAACTGTTTTTT
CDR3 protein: CASSFGGQRLEKLFF

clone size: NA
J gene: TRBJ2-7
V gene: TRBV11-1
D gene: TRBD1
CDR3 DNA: TGTGCCAGCAGCTTAGCCCAGGGGGCCTACGAGCAGTACTTC
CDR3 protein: CASSLAQGAYEQYF

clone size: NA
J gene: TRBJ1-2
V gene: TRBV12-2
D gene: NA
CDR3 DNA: TGTGCAAGTCGCTTAGCGACTCACATGGGTGGCGGCTACACCTTC
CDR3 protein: CASRLATHMGGGYTF

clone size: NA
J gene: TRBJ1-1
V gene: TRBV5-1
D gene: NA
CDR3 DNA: TGCGCCAGCAGCTTCGCCGCAGGGGAGGGAGACACTGAAGCTTTCTTT
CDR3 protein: CASSFAAGEGDTEAFF

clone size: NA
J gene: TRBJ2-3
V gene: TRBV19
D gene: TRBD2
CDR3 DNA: TGTGCCAGTAAGATTAGCGGGGGGGCCGCAGATACGCAGTATTTT
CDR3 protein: CASKISGGAADTQYF

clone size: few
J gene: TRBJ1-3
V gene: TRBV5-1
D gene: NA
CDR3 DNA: TGCGCCAGCAGCTTGCCTTCCCTCTCTGGAAACACCATATATTTT
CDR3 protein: CASSLPSLSGNTIYF

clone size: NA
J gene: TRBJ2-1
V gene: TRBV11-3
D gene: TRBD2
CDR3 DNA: TGTGCCAGCAGCTTAGAGGTTAGCGGGGGGTCCATAGCCCTTCTTTACAATGAGCAGTTCTTC
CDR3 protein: CASSLEVSGGSIALLYNEQFF

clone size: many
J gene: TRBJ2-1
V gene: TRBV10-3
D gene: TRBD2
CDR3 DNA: TGTGCCATCAGTCCCCTAGCGGGAACGATGAATGAGCAGTTCTTC
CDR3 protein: CAISPLAGTMNEQFF

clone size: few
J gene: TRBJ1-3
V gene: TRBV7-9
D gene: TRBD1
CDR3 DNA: TGTGCCAGCAGGGAACAGGGGGCGCAGGGAAACACCATATATTTT
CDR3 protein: CASREQGAQGNTIYF

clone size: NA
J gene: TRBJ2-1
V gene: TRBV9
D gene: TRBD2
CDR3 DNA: TGTGCCAGCAGCCCCCGGGGGGTGAGCTCCTACAATGAGCAGTTCTTC
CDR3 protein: CASSPRGVSSYNEQFF

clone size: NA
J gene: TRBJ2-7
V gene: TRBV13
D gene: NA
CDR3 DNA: TGTGCCAGCAGCCCATCTCCGGGATTCGACGAGCAGTACTTC
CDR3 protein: CASSPSPGFDEQYF

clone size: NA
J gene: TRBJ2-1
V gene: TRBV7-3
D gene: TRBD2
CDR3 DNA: TGTGCCAGCAGCTTAACTTGGACTAGCGGGGGGGAGCCCTACAATGAGCAGTTCTTC
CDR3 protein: CASSLTWTSGGEPYNEQFF

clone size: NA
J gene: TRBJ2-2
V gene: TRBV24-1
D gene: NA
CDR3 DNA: TGTGCCACTGAGCGCTCCGCGAACACCGGGGAGCTGTTTTTT
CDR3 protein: CATERSANTGELFF

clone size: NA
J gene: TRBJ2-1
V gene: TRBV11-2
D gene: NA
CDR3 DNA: TGTGCCAGCAGCTTAGATCGGCCGTATCCCGGGACACGGAGCAATGAGCAGTTCTTC
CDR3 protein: CASSLDRPYPGTRSNEQFF

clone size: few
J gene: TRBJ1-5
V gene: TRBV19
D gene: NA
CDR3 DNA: TGTGCCAGTAGTAGAGCCATCCGCCAGACTAATTTTTTAAGCAATCAGCCCCAGCATTTT
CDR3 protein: CASSRAIRQTNFLSNQPQHF

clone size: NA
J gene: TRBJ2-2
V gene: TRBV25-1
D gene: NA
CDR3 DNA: TGTGCCAGCAGTGAATACTCCGGGGTAAACACCGGGGAGCTGTTTTTT
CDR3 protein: CASSEYSGVNTGELFF

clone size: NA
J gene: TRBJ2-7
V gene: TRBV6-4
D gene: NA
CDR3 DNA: TGTGCCAGCAGTGACTCGTCGCGGGGGCCCGAGCAGTACTTC
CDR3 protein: CASSDSSRGPEQYF